This T cell receptor (beta chain) is drawn from a study of T cells in Graves' hyperthyroidism and ophthalmopathy (dated by TCRdb to the late 2010s). Regarding the research as a whole: Peripheral blood was sampled at the time of initial diagnosis, prior to any treatment. To identify TCR V-J signatures that set the groups apart, the researchers used a discovery cohort of 100 patients, made up of fewer than 50 with Graves' ophthalmopathy and some 60 with stable Graves' hyperthyroidism. An independent validation cohort of under 20 hyperthyroidism patients and 17 patients who later progressed to ophthalmopathy tested prospective prediction of ophthalmopathy. For training and testing, the roughly 97 patients in the discovery cohort were randomly divided in a 7:3 ratio. Thyroid tissue and blood T-cell repertoires from about 6 Graves' hyperthyroidism patients were also compared in the study. After blood sampling, hyperthyroidism patients were treated with methimazole at a starting dose of 30 mg daily, and ophthalmopathy patients were treated with high-dose intravenous methylprednisolone. According to the paper, TCR Vbeta CDR3 sequencing was carried out on about 140 peripheral blood samples, which came from fewer than 50 ophthalmopathy, 75 to 80 hyperthyroidism and about 17 progressor patients.

Moderately to severely active disease, a Clinical Activity Score of at least 3, a NOSPECS grade of at least 4, and a duration under 3 months were present in ophthalmopathy patients. Exclusion was applied to patients with uncontrolled infections, other autoimmune diseases, pregnancy or lactation. Diagnoses were based on clinical symptoms, serum thyroxine and TRAb, thyroid ultrasound and orbital computed tomography. PBMCs were isolated from about 10 ml of fresh peripheral blood by Ficoll-Paque density gradient centrifugation. Total RNA was extracted using Trizol reagent, and RNA quality was assessed on an Agilent 2100 Bioanalyzer. Including cysteine and phenylalanine, the CDR3 has 12 amino acids. Kept here is only the CDR3 DNA, which spans 36 bases and is read in frame from base 1. CDR1 and CDR2 are read off the germline V gene (reference sequence) as GTSNPN and SVGIG. Deletion took 7 bases off V and 4 bases off J, with a span of 14 bases between the germline ends.

TCR beta CDR3 regions were amplified from RNA transcripts. A first-round RT-PCR of the TCR CDR3 used the HTBI primer set with the Qiagen OneStep RT-PCR kit. Libraries were constructed in a second round of multiplex PCR, after which size selection and purification were carried out. The libraries were sequenced on an Illumina HiSeq2000 using paired-end 100 bp reads. The study's processing was this. SOAPnuke was used to process the raw data, removing reads that contained adapters or uncalled bases, had a mean Phred below 15, or lacked an exact match to the constant primer or identifier. COPE v1.2.5 was used to merge high-quality paired reads, and clonotypes were defined as unique nucleotide sequences. MiTCR v1.1 was used to align the clonotypes against IMGT TRBV, TRBD and TRBJ reference segments. The analysis included only V-J combinations with a frequency above 0.0001, which together covered around 99% of the repertoires. The TCS score was defined as F50 (clonal expansion) divided by E x V (chaos), with BLOSUM62-based TCRdist calculated between CDR3 peptides within each V-J. Welch's t-statistics and random forest reduced 514 V-J features to 13, which were used in a naive Bayes classifier (R e1071). TCRdb itself trimmed the public reads at Q25 with fastp, ran MiXCR and retained productive beta chains. All rows with the same CDR3 protein become a single entry with the most common DNA and genes. The V and J calls and clone size come from TCRdb's table, not from the authors' own analysis. The sample table contains about 520,000 distinct CDR3 sequences; only one count was recorded for roughly 25% of them. The leading ten clones occupy approximately 11% of the sample.

As regards this clonotype: Its recognized antigen is unknown. The record has no base qualities; no much larger clone is one base away.

The full study reports these points: Blood samples also contained most of the expanded thyroid clonotypes (frequency above 0.001), which suggests that blood repertoires may reflect thyroid immune responses. During validation, the model predicted progression to ophthalmopathy a median of roughly 7.1 months ahead of onset, with approximately 71% sensitivity and 72% to 85% specificity. A model built on a 13 V-J signature distinguished ophthalmopathy from stable hyperthyroidism, reaching roughly 88% sensitivity and around 81% specificity in cross-validation and 80%/75% in testing. Sample size was not statistically predetermined, and blinding of investigators to group allocation was not performed.

The sequence was collected from a young woman with Graves' ophthalmopathy. The specimen was blood. Rearrangement joined TRBV30 to TRBJ2-7, with the D gene not confidently named. The CDR3: CASASGAYEQYF. In nucleotides, the sequence is TGTGCCTCTGCGTCGGGTGCTTACGAGCAGTACTTC.